This TCR beta chain was recovered during a study of T cell responses to AZD1222 COVID-19 vaccine. Study-level results: Per reports, nearly half of all spike-specific TCRs target regions that are unmutated in variants. Spike-wide coverage was observed for vaccine-associated CD4 TCRs, with dominant responses at 160-218 and 743-854.

Data came from immunoSEQ multiplex PCR; TCRdb stores just in-frame clones and leaves some out. This table holds about 130,000 clones, approximately 85% found once. Note on this clone: Its antigen is not known.

This specimen was peripheral blood, taken 28 days after the second dose of the MenACWY control vaccine. The source of this sequence is an adult who received the MenACWY meningococcal vaccine as a control.

CDR3 loop: CASSPHGGPDYNEQFF. The CDR3 DNA reads TGTGCCAGCAGTCCCCATGGCGGGCCGGATTACAATGAGCAGTTCTTC. The rearrangement links TRBV27 to TRBJ2-1; D might be TRBD2 (5 bases). V shed 5 bases and J shed 4 bases, with 18 bases lying between them. The length of the CDR3 is 16 residues. Looked up from germline, CDR1 is MNHEY and CDR2 is SMNVEV (reference sequence).